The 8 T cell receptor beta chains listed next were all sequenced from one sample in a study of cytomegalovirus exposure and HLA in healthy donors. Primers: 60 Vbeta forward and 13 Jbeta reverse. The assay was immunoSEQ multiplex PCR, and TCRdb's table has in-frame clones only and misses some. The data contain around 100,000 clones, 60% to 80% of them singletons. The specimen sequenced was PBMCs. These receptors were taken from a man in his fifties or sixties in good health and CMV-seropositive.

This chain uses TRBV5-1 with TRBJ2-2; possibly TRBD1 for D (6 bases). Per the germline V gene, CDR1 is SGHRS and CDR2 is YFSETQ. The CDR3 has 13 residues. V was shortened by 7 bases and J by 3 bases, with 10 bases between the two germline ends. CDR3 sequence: CASRDTDTGELFF. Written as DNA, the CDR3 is TGCGCCAGCCGGGACACTGACACCGGGGAGCTGTTTTTT.

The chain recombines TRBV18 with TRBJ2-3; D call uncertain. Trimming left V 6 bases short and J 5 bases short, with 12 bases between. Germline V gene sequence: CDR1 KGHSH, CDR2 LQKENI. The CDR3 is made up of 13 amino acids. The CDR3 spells CASSTYTGDTQYF. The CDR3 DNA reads TGTGCCAGCTCGACCTACACGGGAGATACGCAGTATTTT.

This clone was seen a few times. CDR3 in DNA: TGTGCCAGCAGCCAGTCCAGGGGTCAGCAGTTCTTC. Its protein is CASSQSRGQQFF. The gene calls are TRBV9 and TRBJ2-1; D is perhaps TRBD1 (6 bases). The V and J ends lost 4 bases and 11 bases respectively, with 13 bases between them. The CDR3 contains 12 residues. CDR1 and CDR2 (germline): SGDLS, YYNGEE.

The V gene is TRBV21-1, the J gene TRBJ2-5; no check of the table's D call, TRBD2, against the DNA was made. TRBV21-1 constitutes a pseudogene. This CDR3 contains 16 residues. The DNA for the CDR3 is TGTGCCAGCAGCATCGGACGGCGGGGCTACAGGGAGACCCAGTACTTC. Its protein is CASSIGRRGYRETQYF.

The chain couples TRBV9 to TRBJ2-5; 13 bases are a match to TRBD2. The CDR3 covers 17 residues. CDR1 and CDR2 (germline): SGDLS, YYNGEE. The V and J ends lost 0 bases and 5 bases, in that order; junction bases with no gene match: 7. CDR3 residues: CASSVGGTSGDWETQYF. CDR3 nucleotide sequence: TGTGCCAGCAGCGTAGGGGGGACTAGCGGGGACTGGGAGACCCAGTACTTC.

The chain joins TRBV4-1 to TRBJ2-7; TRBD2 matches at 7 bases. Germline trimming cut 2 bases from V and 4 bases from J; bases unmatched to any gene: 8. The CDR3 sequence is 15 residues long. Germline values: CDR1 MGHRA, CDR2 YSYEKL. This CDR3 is CASSQTTTSRYEQYF. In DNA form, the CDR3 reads TGCGCCAGCAGCCAAACCACGACTAGCCGGTACGAGCAGTACTTC.

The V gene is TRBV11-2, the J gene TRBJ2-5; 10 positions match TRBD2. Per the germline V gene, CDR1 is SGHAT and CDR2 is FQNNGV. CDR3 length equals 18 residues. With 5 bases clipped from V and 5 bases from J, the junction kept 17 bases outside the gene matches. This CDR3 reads CASSPRGGLAGAPETQYF. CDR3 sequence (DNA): TGTGCCAGCAGCCCCCGGGGAGGGCTAGCGGGAGCGCCGGAGACCCAGTACTTC.

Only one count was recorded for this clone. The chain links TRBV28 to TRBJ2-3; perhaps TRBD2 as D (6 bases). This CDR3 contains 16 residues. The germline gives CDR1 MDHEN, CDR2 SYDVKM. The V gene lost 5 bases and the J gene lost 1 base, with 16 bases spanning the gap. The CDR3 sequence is CASSMASASGTDTQYF. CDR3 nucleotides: TGTGCCAGCAGTATGGCGTCGGCTAGCGGCACAGATACGCAGTATTTT.